The 10 T cell receptor beta chains listed next were all sequenced from one sample in a study of blood T cell repertoires in COVID-19. Sequenced by immunoSEQ multiplex PCR; TCRdb stores in-frame clones only, minus some. The sample has fewer than 85,000 clones, about nine tenths seen once. The sample comprised peripheral blood. The receptors originated from a man aged 50-59 years with active COVID-19.

The CDR3 DNA sequence: TGTGCCAGCAGCCGCGACAGGGGCACTGAAGCTTTCTTT. Its protein is CASSRDRGTEAFF. The gene calls are TRBV7-2 and TRBJ1-1, with 8 positions matching TRBD1. CDR1 is SGHTA, CDR2 FQGNSA, per germline. This CDR3 spans 13 amino acids. The trim removed 5 bases at V and 4 bases at J, leaving 3 bases unmatched.

The chain links TRBV20-1 to TRBJ1-1; D remains unclear. Deletions cut 3 bases from V and 1 base from J, with 6 bases between. Germline-derived CDR1 and CDR2 are DFQATT and SNEGSKA (reference sequence). This CDR3 comprises 12 residues. The CDR3 loop reads CSASPGNTEAFF. The CDR3 DNA follows: TGCAGTGCTAGTCCGGGGAACACTGAAGCTTTCTTT.

The chain recombines TRBV28 with TRBJ2-1, with a weak D call TRBD1 (5 bases). CDR3 length equals 16 residues. With 6 bases removed from V and 7 bases from J, the gap between germline ends came to 22 bases. Germline-derived CDR1 and CDR2 are MDHEN and SYDVKM. The CDR3 here is CASSEKGLDALNEQFF. As DNA, the CDR3 is TGTGCCAGCAGCGAAAAGGGGCTAGACGCATTGAATGAGCAGTTCTTC.

This chain connects TRBV7-8 to TRBJ1-1; weak D call: TRBD1 (6 bases). Trimming removed 3 bases at V and 1 base at J, with 12 bases between. The CDR3 consists of 15 residues. Germline CDR1 and CDR2: SGHVS and FQNEAQ. CDR3: CASSLRGQPNTEAFF. In DNA, the CDR3 is TGTGCCAGCAGCTTGAGAGGACAGCCGAACACTGAAGCTTTCTTT.

The CDR3 DNA follows: TGTGCCACCAGTGATTCAGGGAGGGTAGATACGCAGTATTTT. This gives the protein CATSDSGRVDTQYF. The rearrangement uses TRBV24-1 and TRBJ2-3, with 7 bases identical to TRBD2. The CDR3 runs 14 residues. Unmatched junction bases numbered 3, after V lost 2 bases and J lost 5 bases. Germline values: CDR1 KGHDR, CDR2 SFDVKD.

The V gene is TRBV5-1, the J gene TRBJ1-1; the D is unclear. The CDR3 length is 14 residues. The germline CDR1 and CDR2 sequences are SGHRS and YFSETQ. V lost 1 base, J lost 5 bases, and 12 bases lay in between. In nucleotides, the CDR3 is TGCGCCAGCAGCTTGTTCGGGGATGATACTGAAGCTTTCTTT. As protein: CASSLFGDDTEAFF.

In this sample, this clone turned up once. This chain uses TRBV9 with TRBJ2-1, with D possibly being TRBD2 (6 bases). The germline V gene has CDR1 SGDLS and CDR2 YYNGEE. Trimming cost V 7 bases and J 0 bases, with 8 bases left between them. The CDR3 sequence is 13 residues long. The CDR3 loop reads CASGGSSYNEQFF. In DNA form, the CDR3 reads TGTGCCAGCGGGGGGAGCTCCTACAATGAGCAGTTCTTC.

This clone was found a few times. V and J are TRBV4-1 and TRBJ2-7; 14 nucleotides match TRBD2. The CDR3 is 18 amino acids. The ends lost 4 bases at V and 5 bases at J; junction bases unmatched: 13. Germline CDR1 and CDR2: MGHRA and YSYEKL. CDR3: CASSPITKPGLAGDEQYF. For the CDR3, the DNA is TGCGCCAGCAGCCCAATAACGAAACCGGGACTAGCGGGAGACGAGCAGTACTTC.

The chain has TRBV4-3 and TRBJ1-2; possible D gene TRBD1, 5 bases. Germline-derived CDR1 and CDR2 are LGHNA and YSLEER. Trimming stripped 3 bases from V and 1 base from J, with 12 bases between. The CDR3 runs to 15 residues. Written as DNA, the CDR3 is TGCGCCAGCAGCCAGTTGACAGTGGGTAACTATGGCTACACCTTC. Its translation: CASSQLTVGNYGYTF.

This chain links TRBV19 with TRBJ1-1; maybe TRBD1 (5 bases). This CDR3 is 15 amino acids long. Germline CDR1 reads LNHDA; CDR2 reads SQIVND (reference sequence). V was trimmed by 6 bases and J by 4 bases, leaving 18 bases between them. The DNA of the CDR3 is TGTGCCAGTAGCAGTTTCCCCGGGGGAAGCACTGAAGCTTTCTTT. It specifies CASSSFPGGSTEAFF.